One sample yielded the 12 T cell receptor beta chains listed below, sequenced in a study of identical twins. TCRdb re-derived calls from the 5' RACE reads in MiXCR, one entry per CDR3 protein. The sample has some 630,000 distinct CDR3 sequences, about 7.6% seen once. These sequences were also reported in another study, on yellow fever vaccine responses in identical twins.

Sequenced input: PBMCs. These receptors were collected from a young woman in good health.

There are many counts of this clonotype. This chain links TRBV12-3 or TRBV12-4 with TRBJ1-1; possible D gene TRBD1, 6 bases. V lost 2 bases and J 5 bases, leaving 9 bases between the germline ends. The CDR3 covers 13 residues. The CDR3 DNA follows: TGTGCCAGCAGTTTAAGGGGGTCGACTGAAGCTTTCTTT. This encodes CASSLRGSTEAFF.

Of note for this clonotype: This may be a read error: a much more frequent sequence differs by one nucleotide. This chain links TRBV12-3 or TRBV12-4 with TRBJ2-7; possibly TRBD2 for D (5 bases). This CDR3 comprises 13 residues. The CDR3 sequence: CATSLPGVYEQYF. In DNA, the CDR3 is TGTGCCACCAGTTTACCCGGGGTCTACGAGCAGTACTTC.

This chain joins TRBV7-9 and TRBJ2-7, with 9 bases fitting TRBD2. This CDR3 contains 15 residues. The germline gives CDR1 SEHNR, CDR2 FQNEAQ (reference sequence). Unmatched junction bases numbered 7, after V lost 4 bases and J lost 3 bases. The DNA for the CDR3 is TGTGCCAGCAGCTCCTCCGGGACTAGCAACTACGAGCAGTACTTC. Protein: CASSSSGTSNYEQYF. Full variable domain (outside the CDR3, taken from reference TRBV7-9 and TRBJ2-7): DTGVSQNPRHKITKRGQNVTFRCDPISEHNRLYWYRQTLGQGPEFLTYFQNEAQLEKSRLLSDRFSAERPKGSFSTLEIQRTEQGDSAMYLCASSSSGTSNYEQYFGPGTRLTVT.

This clonotype was seen at least ten times. The genes are TRBV6-5 and TRBJ1-2; D is ambiguous. Trimming shortened V by 0 bases and J by 1 base, and 18 bases separated the two germline ends. This CDR3 comprises 18 residues. Germline V gives CDR1 MNHEY, CDR2 SVGAGI. In DNA, the CDR3 is TGTGCCAGCAGTTACTCGCGTTACGGGCCGTGGGATAACTATGGCTACACCTTC. Its translation: CASSYSRYGPWDNYGYTF.

This clonotype was picked up many times. This chain links TRBV7-9 with TRBJ2-1; TRBD1 aligns across 7 bases. CDR1 SEHNR and CDR2 FQNEAQ come from the germline V gene (reference sequence). CDR3 length: 15 residues. Unmatched junction bases numbered 21, after V lost 7 bases and J lost 15 bases. The DNA for the CDR3 is TGTGCCAGCACCGACAGGGCACCCTCATTTTCCGATGTGTTCTTC. This translates into CASTDRAPSFSDVFF.

This chain links TRBV27 with TRBJ2-7; TRBD2 might be the D (5 bases). Germline lookup yields CDR1 MNHEY and CDR2 SMNVEV (reference sequence). V was shortened by 5 bases and J by 3 bases, with 11 bases between the two germline ends. The CDR3 is made up of 13 amino acids. CDR3 region: CASSTGISYEQYF. The DNA for the CDR3 is TGTGCCAGCAGTACGGGAATCAGCTACGAGCAGTACTTC.

This clonotype was observed many times. This rearrangement joins TRBV12-3 or TRBV12-4 to TRBJ2-1; no firm D call. This CDR3 has 11 amino acids. The ends were cut back, 5 bases at V and 8 bases at J, with 7 bases in the middle. CDR3 bases: TGTGCCAGCAGTCTCAGCGATGAGCAGTTCTTC. The encoded protein is CASSLSDEQFF.

This clonotype has just one count. The chain combines TRBV7-8 with TRBJ2-5; D uncertain. Trimming took off 10 bases at V and 4 bases at J, with 19 bases between the two ends. The germline V gene encodes CDR1 SGHVS and CDR2 FQNEAQ. There are 14 residues in the CDR3. CDR3 DNA sequence: TGTGCCACAACCGTCGGTATCCCTGGAGAGACCCAGTACTTC. Its protein is CATTVGIPGETQYF.

This clonotype has a handful of counts. The CDR3 DNA reads TGTGCCAGCAGCCCCGATTTGTGGGGACAAGAGACCCAGTACTTC. Translated: CASSPDLWGQETQYF. The chain uses TRBV6-1 and TRBJ2-5; D call uncertain. Germline V gene lookup returns CDR1 MNHNS and CDR2 SASEGT. V gave up 6 bases and J gave up 2 bases, with 16 bases separating them. The CDR3 loop spans 15 amino acids.

This clonotype was observed a handful of times. V and J are TRBV20-1 and TRBJ1-5; D gene unclear. With 0 bases removed from V and 5 bases from J, the gap between germline ends came to 14 bases. Germline CDR1 and CDR2: DFQATT and SNEGSKA (reference sequence). CDR3 length equals 15 residues. The CDR3 bases are TGCAGTGCTAGAGATCACGAGGGTAGGGATCAGCCCCAGCATTTT. Translation gives CSARDHEGRDQPQHF.

This chain uses TRBV10-3 with TRBJ1-1, with D possibly matching TRBD1 (5 bases). The CDR3 spans 15 residues. Germline V lookup: CDR1 ENHRY, CDR2 SYGVKD. V shed 0 bases and J shed 3 bases, with 11 bases lying between them. The CDR3 spells CAISESGGRDTEAFF. The CDR3 region has the DNA TGTGCCATCAGTGAGTCTGGGGGTCGGGACACTGAAGCTTTCTTT.

This clonotype was recorded at least ten times. The V call is TRBV12-3 or TRBV12-4, the J call TRBJ1-2; D possibly corresponds to TRBD1 (6 bases). The V gene lost 5 bases and the J gene lost 0 bases, with 19 bases spanning the gap. This CDR3 is 17 amino acids long. This CDR3 reads CASSPPITGKANYGYTF. CDR3 DNA: TGTGCCAGCAGTCCACCAATAACAGGGAAAGCTAACTATGGCTACACCTTC.